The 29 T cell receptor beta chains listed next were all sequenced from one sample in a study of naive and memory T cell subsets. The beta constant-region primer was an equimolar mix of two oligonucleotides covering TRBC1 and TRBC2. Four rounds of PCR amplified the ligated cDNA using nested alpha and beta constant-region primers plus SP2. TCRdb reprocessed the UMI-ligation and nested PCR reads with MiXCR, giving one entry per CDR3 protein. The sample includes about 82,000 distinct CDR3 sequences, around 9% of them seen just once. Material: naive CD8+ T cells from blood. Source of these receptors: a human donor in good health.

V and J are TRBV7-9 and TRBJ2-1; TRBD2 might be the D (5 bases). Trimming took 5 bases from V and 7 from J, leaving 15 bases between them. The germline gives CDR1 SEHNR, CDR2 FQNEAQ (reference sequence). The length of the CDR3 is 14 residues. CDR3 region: CASSPEWGANEQFF. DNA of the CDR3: TGTGCCAGCAGCCCAGAATGGGGAGCGAATGAGCAGTTCTTC.

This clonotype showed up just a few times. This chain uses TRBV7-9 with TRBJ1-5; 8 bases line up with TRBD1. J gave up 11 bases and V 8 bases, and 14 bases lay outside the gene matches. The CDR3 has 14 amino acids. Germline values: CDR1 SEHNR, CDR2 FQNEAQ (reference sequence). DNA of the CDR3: TGTGCCAGCCAGCGGTCAGGGGGCGTCGAGGCCCAGCATTTT. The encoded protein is CASQRSGGVEAQHF.

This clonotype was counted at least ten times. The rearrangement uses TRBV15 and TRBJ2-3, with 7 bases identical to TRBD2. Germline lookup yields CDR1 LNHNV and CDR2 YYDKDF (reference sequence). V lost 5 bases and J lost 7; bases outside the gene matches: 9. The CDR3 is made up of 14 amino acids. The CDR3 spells CATSAGSGVYTQYF. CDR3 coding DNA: TGTGCCACCAGCGCCGGGAGCGGGGTGTATACGCAGTATTTT.

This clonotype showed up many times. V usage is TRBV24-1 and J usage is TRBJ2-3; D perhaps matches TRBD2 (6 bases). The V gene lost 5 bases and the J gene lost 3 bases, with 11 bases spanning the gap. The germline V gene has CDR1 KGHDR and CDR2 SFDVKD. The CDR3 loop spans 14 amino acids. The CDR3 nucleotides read TGTGCCACCAGTGCCGGAGGGATGACAGATACGCAGTATTTT. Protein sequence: CATSAGGMTDTQYF.

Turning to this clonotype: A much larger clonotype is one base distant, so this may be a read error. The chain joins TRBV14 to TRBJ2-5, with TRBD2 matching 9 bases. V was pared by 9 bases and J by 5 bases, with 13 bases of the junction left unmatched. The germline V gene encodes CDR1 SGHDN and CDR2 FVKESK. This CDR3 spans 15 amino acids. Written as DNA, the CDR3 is TGTGCCAGTCAAGACCGTAGCGGGAGATGGGAGACCCAGTACTTC. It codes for CASQDRSGRWETQYF.

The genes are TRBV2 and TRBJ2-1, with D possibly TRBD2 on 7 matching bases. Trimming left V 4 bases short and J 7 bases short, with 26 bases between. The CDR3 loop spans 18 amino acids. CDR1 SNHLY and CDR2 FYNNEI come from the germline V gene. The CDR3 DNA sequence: TGTGCCAGCAGTGGAGGGGGGGTAGGATCACCGCCCAATAATGAGCAGTTCTTC. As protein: CASSGGGVGSPPNNEQFF.

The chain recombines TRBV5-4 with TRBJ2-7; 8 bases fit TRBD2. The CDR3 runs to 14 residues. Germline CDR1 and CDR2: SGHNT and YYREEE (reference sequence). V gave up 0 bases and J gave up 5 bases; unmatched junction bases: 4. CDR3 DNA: TGTGCCAGCAGCTTGGACCCGGGAGGGAACGAGCAGTACTTC. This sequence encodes CASSLDPGGNEQYF.

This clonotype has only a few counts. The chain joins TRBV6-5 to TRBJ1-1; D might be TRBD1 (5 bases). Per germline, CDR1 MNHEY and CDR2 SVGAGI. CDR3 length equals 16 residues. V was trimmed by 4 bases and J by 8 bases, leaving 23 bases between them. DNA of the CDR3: TGTGCCAGCAGTTCACAGGAGCTCGACAGTTTGGAAGAAGCTTTCTTT. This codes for CASSSQELDSLEEAFF.

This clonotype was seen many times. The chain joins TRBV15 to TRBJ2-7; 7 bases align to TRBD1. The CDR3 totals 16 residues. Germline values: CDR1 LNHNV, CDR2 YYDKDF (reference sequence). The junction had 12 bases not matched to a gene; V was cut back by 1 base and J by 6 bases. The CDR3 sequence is CATSRGRQGPSSEQYF. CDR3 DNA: TGTGCCACCAGCAGAGGTAGACAGGGACCATCTTCCGAGCAGTACTTC.

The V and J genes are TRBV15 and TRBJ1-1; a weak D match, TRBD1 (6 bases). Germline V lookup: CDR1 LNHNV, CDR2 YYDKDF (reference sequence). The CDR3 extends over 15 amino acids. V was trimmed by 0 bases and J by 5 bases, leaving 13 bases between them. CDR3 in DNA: TGTGCCACCAGCAGAGACGGGATTAGGGGGACTGAAGCTTTCTTT. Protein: CATSRDGIRGTEAFF.

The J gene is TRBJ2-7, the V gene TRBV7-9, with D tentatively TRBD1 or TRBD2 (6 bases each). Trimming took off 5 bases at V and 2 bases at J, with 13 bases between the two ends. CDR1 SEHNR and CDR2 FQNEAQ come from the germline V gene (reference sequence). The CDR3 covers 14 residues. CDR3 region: CASSDGGQPYEQYF. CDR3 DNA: TGTGCCAGCAGCGATGGGGGGCAGCCCTACGAGCAGTACTTC.

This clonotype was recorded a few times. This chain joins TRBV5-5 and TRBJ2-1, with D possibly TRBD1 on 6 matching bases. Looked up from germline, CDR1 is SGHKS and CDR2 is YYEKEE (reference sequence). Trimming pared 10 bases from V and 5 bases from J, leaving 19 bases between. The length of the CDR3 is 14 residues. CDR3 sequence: CASPRGSQDNEQFF. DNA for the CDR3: TGTGCCTCACCTAGGGGGAGTCAGGACAATGAGCAGTTCTTC.

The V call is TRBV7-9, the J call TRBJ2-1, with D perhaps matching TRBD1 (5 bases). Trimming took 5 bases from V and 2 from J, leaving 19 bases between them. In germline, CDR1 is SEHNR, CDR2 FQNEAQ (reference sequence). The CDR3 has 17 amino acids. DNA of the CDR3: TGTGCCAGCAGCCTAGGGGTACGTGGGGCTACCTACAATGAGCAGTTCTTC. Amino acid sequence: CASSLGVRGATYNEQFF. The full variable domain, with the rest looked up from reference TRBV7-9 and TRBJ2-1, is DTGVSQNPRHKITKRGQNVTFRCDPISEHNRLYWYRQTLGQGPEFLTYFQNEAQLEKSRLLSDRFSAERPKGSFSTLEIQRTEQGDSAMYLCASSLGVRGATYNEQFFGPGTRLTVL.

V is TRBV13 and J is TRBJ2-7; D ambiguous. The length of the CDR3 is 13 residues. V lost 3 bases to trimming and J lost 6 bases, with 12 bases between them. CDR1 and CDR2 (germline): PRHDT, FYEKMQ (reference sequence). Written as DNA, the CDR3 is TGTGCCAGCAGCTTTGGTCTAGGCGGCGAGCAGTACTTC. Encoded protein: CASSFGLGGEQYF. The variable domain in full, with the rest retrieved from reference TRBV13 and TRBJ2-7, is AAGVIQSPRHLIKEKRETATLKCYPIPRHDTVYWYQQGPGQDPQFLISFYEKMQSDKGSIPDRFSAQQFSDYHSELNMSSLELGDSALYFCASSFGLGGEQYFGPGTRLTVT.

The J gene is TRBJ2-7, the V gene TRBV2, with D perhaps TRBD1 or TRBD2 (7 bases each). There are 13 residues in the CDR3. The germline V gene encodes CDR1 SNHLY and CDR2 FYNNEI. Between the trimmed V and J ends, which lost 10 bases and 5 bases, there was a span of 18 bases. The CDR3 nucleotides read TGTGCCACAGCAGAGGGGGCGGGGGACGAGCAGTACTTC. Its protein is CATAEGAGDEQYF.

CDR3 sequence: CASRSLPGQGPLNTEAFF. The CDR3 DNA follows: TGTGCCAGCAGAAGCCTACCGGGACAGGGGCCATTGAACACTGAAGCTTTCTTT. J is TRBJ1-1 and V is TRBV9; 10 bases fit TRBD1. This CDR3 has 18 residues. The J segment lost 0 bases and the V segment lost 5 bases, leaving 13 bases of the junction unmatched. Germline V gene sequence: CDR1 SGDLS, CDR2 YYNGEE.

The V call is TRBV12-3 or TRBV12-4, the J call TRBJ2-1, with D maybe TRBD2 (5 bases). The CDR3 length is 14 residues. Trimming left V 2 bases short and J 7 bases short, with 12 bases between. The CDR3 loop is CASSLYVRGNEQFF. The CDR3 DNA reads TGTGCCAGCAGTTTATACGTCCGGGGTAATGAGCAGTTCTTC.

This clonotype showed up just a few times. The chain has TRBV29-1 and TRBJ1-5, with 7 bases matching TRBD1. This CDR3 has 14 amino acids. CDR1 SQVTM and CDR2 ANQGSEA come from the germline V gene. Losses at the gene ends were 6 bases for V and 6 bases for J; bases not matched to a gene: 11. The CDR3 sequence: CSVIDRDSGQPQHF. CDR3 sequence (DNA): TGCAGCGTGATTGACAGGGACAGTGGTCAGCCCCAGCATTTT.

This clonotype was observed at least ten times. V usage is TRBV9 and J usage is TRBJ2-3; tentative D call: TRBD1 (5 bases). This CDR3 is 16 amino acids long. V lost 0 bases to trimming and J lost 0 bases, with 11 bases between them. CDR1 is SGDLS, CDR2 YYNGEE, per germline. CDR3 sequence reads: CASSVGGSSSTDTQYF. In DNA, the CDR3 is TGTGCCAGCAGCGTAGGGGGCAGCAGCAGCACAGATACGCAGTATTTT.

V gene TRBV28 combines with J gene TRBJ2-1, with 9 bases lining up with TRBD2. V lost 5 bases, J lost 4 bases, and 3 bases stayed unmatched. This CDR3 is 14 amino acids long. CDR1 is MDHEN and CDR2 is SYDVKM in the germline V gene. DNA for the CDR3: TGTGCCAGCAGTCGACTAGCGGTTTACAATGAGCAGTTCTTC. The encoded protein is CASSRLAVYNEQFF. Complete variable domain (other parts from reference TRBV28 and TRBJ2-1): DVKVTQSSRYLVKRTGEKVFLECVQDMDHENMFWYRQDPGLGLRLIYFSYDVKMKEKGDIPEGYSVSREKKERFSLILESASTNQTSMYLCASSRLAVYNEQFFGPGTRLTVL.

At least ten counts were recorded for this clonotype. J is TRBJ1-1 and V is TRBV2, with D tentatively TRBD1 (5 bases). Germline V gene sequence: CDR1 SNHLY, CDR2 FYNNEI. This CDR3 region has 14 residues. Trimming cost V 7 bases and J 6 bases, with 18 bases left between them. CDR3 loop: CASTPSQGAAEAFF. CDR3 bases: TGTGCCAGCACCCCATCGCAGGGTGCGGCTGAAGCTTTCTTT.

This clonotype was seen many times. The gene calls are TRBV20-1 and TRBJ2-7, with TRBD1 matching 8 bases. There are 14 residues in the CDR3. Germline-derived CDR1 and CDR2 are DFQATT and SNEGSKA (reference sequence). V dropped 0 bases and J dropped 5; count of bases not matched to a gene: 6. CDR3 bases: TGCAGTGCTAGAGATGAGGACAGGGTCGACGAGCAGTACTTC. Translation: CSARDEDRVDEQYF.

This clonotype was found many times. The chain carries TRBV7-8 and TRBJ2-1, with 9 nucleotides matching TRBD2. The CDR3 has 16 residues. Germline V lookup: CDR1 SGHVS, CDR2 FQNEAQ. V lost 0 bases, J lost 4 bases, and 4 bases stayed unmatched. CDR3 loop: CASSLALREGYNEQFF. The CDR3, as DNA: TGTGCCAGCAGCTTAGCGTTGCGGGAGGGTTACAATGAGCAGTTCTTC.

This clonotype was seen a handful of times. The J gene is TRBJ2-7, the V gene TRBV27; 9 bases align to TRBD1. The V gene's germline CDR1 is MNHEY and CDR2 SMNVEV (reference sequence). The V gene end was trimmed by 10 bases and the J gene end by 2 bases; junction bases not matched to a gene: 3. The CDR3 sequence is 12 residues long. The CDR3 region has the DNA TGTGCCACCCGACAGGGGGCCTACGAGCAGTACTTC. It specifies CATRQGAYEQYF.

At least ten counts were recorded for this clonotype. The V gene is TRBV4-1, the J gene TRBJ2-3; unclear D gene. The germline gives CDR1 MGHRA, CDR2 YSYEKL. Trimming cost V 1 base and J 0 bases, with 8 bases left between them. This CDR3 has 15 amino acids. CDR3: CASSQAKGSTDTQYF. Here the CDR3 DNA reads TGCGCCAGCAGCCAAGCGAAGGGTAGCACAGATACGCAGTATTTT.

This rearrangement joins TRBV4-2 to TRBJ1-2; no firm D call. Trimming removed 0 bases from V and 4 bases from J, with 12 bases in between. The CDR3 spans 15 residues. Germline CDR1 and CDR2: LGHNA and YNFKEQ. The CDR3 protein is CASSQEIGVAYGYTF. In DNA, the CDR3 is TGTGCCAGCAGCCAAGAGATAGGAGTTGCCTATGGCTACACCTTC.

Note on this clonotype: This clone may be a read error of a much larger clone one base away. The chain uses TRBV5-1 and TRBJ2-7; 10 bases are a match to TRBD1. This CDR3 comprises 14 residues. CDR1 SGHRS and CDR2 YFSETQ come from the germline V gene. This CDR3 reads CAGSPGTGDHEQYF. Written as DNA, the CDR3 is TGCGCCGGCAGCCCGGGGACAGGGGATCACGAGCAGTACTTC.

CDR3 DNA sequence: TGTGCCAGCAGTTACTCTAGGTCTAGCGGCTACAATGAGCAGTTCTTC. This encodes CASSYSRSSGYNEQFF. This sequence joins TRBV6-5 and TRBJ2-1; TRBD2 matches at 7 bases. Germline trimming cut 0 bases from V and 3 bases from J; bases unmatched to any gene: 5. Germline-derived CDR1 and CDR2 are MNHEY and SVGAGI. This CDR3 is built from 16 residues.

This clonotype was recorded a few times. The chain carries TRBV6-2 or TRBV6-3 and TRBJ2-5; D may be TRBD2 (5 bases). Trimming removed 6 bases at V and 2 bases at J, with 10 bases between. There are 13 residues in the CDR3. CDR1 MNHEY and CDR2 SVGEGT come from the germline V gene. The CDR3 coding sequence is TGTGCCAGCAGCTGGACGGGACAAGAGACCCAGTACTTC. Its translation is CASSWTGQETQYF.